Listed below are T cell receptor beta chains from one sample, sequenced in a study of T-cell reconstitution after alpha-beta-depleted transplantation in children. TCRdb passed the PCR reads through MiXCR, listing each CDR3 protein once. The sample has approximately 340,000 distinct CDR3 sequences; about 9.3% are singletons. This sample comprised PBMCs from the stem cell graft donor, obtained from the stem cell graft. These receptors originate from a human donor who donated a stem cell graft to a child with acute lymphoblastic leukemia. Each CDR3 is given with its conserved first and last residue. The order of the fields is J gene, clone size, V gene, D gene, CDR3 DNA, CDR3 protein. A D gene is named only where the DNA matches it firmly. Not every row has a clone size; where given, it reads once, few, many or a size class.

J: TRBJ1-1
size: few
V: TRBV7-6
D: NA
DNA: TGTGCCAGCAGTTCCACCCTACGGGACGGGAACACTGAAGCTTTCTTT
CDR3: CASSSTLRDGNTEAFF

J: TRBJ2-3
size: many
V: TRBV4-3
D: NA
DNA: TGCGCCAGCAGCCAAGATGCCCTAGCACTCCCGTATTTT
CDR3: CASSQDALALPYF

J: TRBJ1-5
size: few
V: TRBV7-2
D: NA
DNA: TGTGCCAGCAGCTTATTTGACGGCTCCAATCAGCCCCAGCATTTT
CDR3: CASSLFDGSNQPQHF

J: TRBJ2-1
size: NA
V: TRBV20-1
D: NA
DNA: TGCAGTGCTAACGGGGGTTCCTACAATGAGCAGTTCTTC
CDR3: CSANGGSYNEQFF

J: TRBJ2-5
size: few
V: TRBV5-4
D: TRBD2
DNA: TGTGCCAGCAGCTTGGGTGCGTCGGCGGGAGTAAAGACCCAGTACTTC
CDR3: CASSLGASAGVKTQYF

J: TRBJ1-4
size: few
V: TRBV4-2
D: NA
DNA: TGTGCCAGCAGCCAAGATTCCGGGGCGGATGAAAAACTGTTTTTT
CDR3: CASSQDSGADEKLFF

J: TRBJ1-1
size: few
V: TRBV6-2/TRBV6-3
D: TRBD1
DNA: TGTGCCAGGACGAACAGGGGCACTGAAGCTTTCTTT
CDR3: CARTNRGTEAFF

J: TRBJ2-1
size: NA
V: TRBV6-1
D: NA
DNA: TGTGCCAGCAGTGCGCCCCTGTCTAGAACCCCTTCCGATGAGCAGTTCTTC
CDR3: CASSAPLSRTPSDEQFF

J: TRBJ2-1
size: NA
V: TRBV7-3
D: TRBD2
DNA: TGTGCCAGCAGCCCCCGGGAAGTCCTAGCGGGAAGAGATGAGCAGTTCTTC
CDR3: CASSPREVLAGRDEQFF

J: TRBJ2-1
size: NA
V: TRBV28
D: NA
DNA: TGTGCCAGCAGCCAAGACCCTGGTTTAGAATACAATGAGCAGTTCTTC
CDR3: CASSQDPGLEYNEQFF

J: TRBJ2-7
size: NA
V: TRBV6-5
D: NA
DNA: TGTGCCAGCAGTTACCCCTCACCGAGGGGCTACGAGCAGTACTTC
CDR3: CASSYPSPRGYEQYF

J: TRBJ2-7
size: many
V: TRBV28
D: NA
DNA: TGTGCCAGCAATGGCAGCCCCTCCTACGAGCAGTACTTC
CDR3: CASNGSPSYEQYF

J: TRBJ2-3
size: NA
V: TRBV6-2/TRBV6-3
D: NA
DNA: TGTGCCAGCAGTTACTGGGGGAGGAGCACAGATACGCAGTATTTT
CDR3: CASSYWGRSTDTQYF

J: TRBJ2-7
size: few
V: TRBV28
D: TRBD2
DNA: TGTGCCAGCAGTTGGGGGGGGTGGAAAATGACTAGAGGCGAGCAGTACTTC
CDR3: CASSWGGWKMTRGEQYF

J: TRBJ1-6
size: few
V: TRBV7-9
D: NA
DNA: TGTGCCAGCAGCCCCCAATCGGGCTCCTATAATTCACCCCTCCACTTT
CDR3: CASSPQSGSYNSPLHF

J: TRBJ2-1
size: few
V: TRBV9
D: TRBD2
DNA: TGTGCCAGCAGCGTAGTGGGCGGGAGGGCCCCTGAGCAGTTCTTC
CDR3: CASSVVGGRAPEQFF

J: TRBJ1-2
size: NA
V: TRBV3-1
D: NA
DNA: TGTGCCAGTGGGGCGGAATATGGCTACACCTTC
CDR3: CASGAEYGYTF

J: TRBJ1-2
size: NA
V: TRBV20-1
D: TRBD1
DNA: TGCAGTGTCCCTCTTACCGGGACAGGGTTTGGCTACACCTTC
CDR3: CSVPLTGTGFGYTF

J: TRBJ2-1
size: NA
V: TRBV4-2
D: TRBD2
DNA: TGTGCCAGCAGCCCCGGGGTCCCCAGCGGGAGTAACGATGAGCAGTTCTTC
CDR3: CASSPGVPSGSNDEQFF

J: TRBJ2-7
size: few
V: TRBV7-2
D: NA
DNA: TGTGCCAGCAGCTTAGCGCGGGAACTGCCCTCCTACGAGCAGTACTTC
CDR3: CASSLARELPSYEQYF

J: TRBJ2-2
size: NA
V: TRBV27
D: NA
DNA: TGTGCCAGCAGTTTATACCCGGGAGAGTACACCGGGGAGCTGTTTTTT
CDR3: CASSLYPGEYTGELFF

J: TRBJ2-1
size: NA
V: TRBV7-9
D: TRBD2
DNA: TGTGCCAGCAGCCCGATGCGGGGGAAGGGACACAATGAGCAGTTCTTC
CDR3: CASSPMRGKGHNEQFF

J: TRBJ1-1
size: few
V: TRBV12-3/TRBV12-4
D: NA
DNA: TGTGCCAGCACCCGGACAAGGGAGGTTGGAGCTTTCTTT
CDR3: CASTRTREVGAFF

J: TRBJ1-1
size: NA
V: TRBV6-5
D: TRBD1
DNA: TGTGCCAGCAGTTACTCCGACAGGGTCGCTGAAGCTTTCTTT
CDR3: CASSYSDRVAEAFF

J: TRBJ1-5
size: many
V: TRBV27
D: TRBD1
DNA: TGTGCCAGCAGTTTATCCCCAGGGGGTAGTAATCAGCCCCAGCATTTT
CDR3: CASSLSPGGSNQPQHF

J: TRBJ2-5
size: NA
V: TRBV28
D: TRBD2
DNA: TGTGCCAGCAGTTTATGGACTAGCGGGAGGGTTGAGACCCAGTACTTC
CDR3: CASSLWTSGRVETQYF

J: TRBJ2-2
size: NA
V: TRBV12-3/TRBV12-4
D: NA
DNA: TGTGCCAGCAGTAGCCCCCAGCATCCGAACACCGGGGAGCTGTTTTTT
CDR3: CASSSPQHPNTGELFF

J: TRBJ2-5
size: many
V: TRBV5-1
D: NA
DNA: TGCGCCAGCAGAGTTCAAGAGACCCAGTACTTC
CDR3: CASRVQETQYF

J: TRBJ2-1
size: NA
V: TRBV5-1
D: NA
DNA: TGCGCCAGCTCCCCCTCTTACTTACAGGGACATGAGCAGTTCTTC
CDR3: CASSPSYLQGHEQFF

J: TRBJ2-1
size: many
V: TRBV6-1
D: TRBD2
DNA: TGTGCCAGCAGAAAGGGACTAGCGGGAGTCAATGAGCAGTTCTTC
CDR3: CASRKGLAGVNEQFF

J: TRBJ2-3
size: few
V: TRBV12-3/TRBV12-4
D: NA
DNA: TGTGCCAGCAGACAAAGCGAGACAGATACGCAGTATTTT
CDR3: CASRQSETDTQYF

J: TRBJ2-1
size: few
V: TRBV20-1
D: NA
DNA: TGCAGTGGACTAGATTTCCATGAGCAGTTCTTC
CDR3: CSGLDFHEQFF

J: TRBJ1-5
size: NA
V: TRBV7-3
D: TRBD1
DNA: TGTGCCAGCAGCTTAATGATGGGACAGGGAAATCAGCCCCAGCATTTT
CDR3: CASSLMMGQGNQPQHF

J: TRBJ2-7
size: few
V: TRBV28
D: TRBD2
DNA: TGTGCCAGCAGTTTCGCGGGCGGACTAGCGGGAGGGGGGGGCATCTACGAGCAGTACTTC
CDR3: CASSFAGGLAGGGGIYEQYF

J: TRBJ2-1
size: few
V: TRBV7-3
D: TRBD2
DNA: TGTGCCAGCAGCCCCGGGAGGGGAGCGGGTGTCAATGAGCAGTTCTTC
CDR3: CASSPGRGAGVNEQFF

J: TRBJ1-5
size: few
V: TRBV12-3/TRBV12-4
D: NA
DNA: TGTGCCAGCAGCCGGCGGGACACTTATCAGCCCCAGCATTTT
CDR3: CASSRRDTYQPQHF

J: TRBJ2-1
size: few
V: TRBV4-2
D: TRBD2
DNA: TGTGCCAGCACCCTTTTCTCAGCGGGAGGCCCCAATGAGCAGTTCTTC
CDR3: CASTLFSAGGPNEQFF